This passage covers 17 T cell receptor beta chains from one sample sequenced in a study of CD8 T cells in Susac syndrome. Reverse transcription of roughly 0.45 to 1 ug RNA used random hexamers. TCRdb analysed the immunoSEQ multiplex PCR reads with MiXCR anew, one entry per CDR3 protein. The profile shows 160,000 or so distinct CDR3 sequences, roughly 92% of them singletons. Input material: CD4+ T cells from PBMCs. The source of these receptors is a human donor with Susac syndrome.

The chain recombines TRBV3-1 with TRBJ2-7; TRBD2 matches 13 bases. Germline-derived CDR1 and CDR2 are LGHDT and YNNKEL (reference sequence). CDR3 length: 15 residues. V dropped 3 bases and J dropped 2; count of bases not matched to a gene: 1. In nucleotides, the CDR3 is TGTGCCAGCAGCCACGGACTAGCGGGGGCCTACGAGCAGTACTTC. Encoded protein: CASSHGLAGAYEQYF.

The chain uses TRBV28 and TRBJ2-3, with 15 bases that match TRBD2. The CDR3 contains 18 residues. The ends lost 2 bases at V and 5 bases at J; junction bases unmatched: 8. Germline CDR1 and CDR2: MDHEN and SYDVKM. CDR3 in amino acids: CASSLRRTSGGAGDTQYF. The CDR3 DNA reads TGTGCCAGCAGTTTAAGAAGGACTAGCGGGGGGGCCGGAGATACGCAGTATTTT.

V is TRBV6-1 and J is TRBJ2-7; 12 bases agree with TRBD2. The germline CDR1 and CDR2 sequences are MNHNS and SASEGT. The CDR3 sequence is 16 residues long. V trimming: 6 bases; J trimming: 7 bases; junction bases outside the gene matches: 13. CDR3 region: CASSPNLAGGRGEQYF. The CDR3 region has the DNA TGTGCCAGCAGCCCCAATCTAGCGGGGGGGCGAGGGGAGCAGTACTTC.

This chain joins TRBV12-3 or TRBV12-4 and TRBJ2-5, with 7 bases that match TRBD2. The length of the CDR3 is 13 residues. Trimming removed 4 bases from V and 4 bases from J; junction bases left unmatched: 3. The CDR3 sequence is CASSWSGVETQYF. CDR3 bases: TGTGCCAGCAGTTGGAGCGGGGTAGAGACCCAGTACTTC.

V is TRBV12-3 or TRBV12-4 and J is TRBJ1-2, with 7 nucleotides matching TRBD1. The CDR3 spans 14 residues. V lost 4 bases to trimming and J lost 6 bases; unmatched junction nucleotides: 8. For the CDR3, the DNA is TGTGCCAGCAGTTCGACGACAGGGCTAGATGGCTACACCTTC. Translating gives CASSSTTGLDGYTF.

This clonotype was seen once. The chain links TRBV29-1 to TRBJ2-1; tentative D call: TRBD1 (6 bases). CDR1 is SQVTM, CDR2 ANQGSEA, per germline. Trimming took off 0 bases at V and 2 bases at J, with 11 bases between the two ends. The CDR3 extends over 15 amino acids. This CDR3 is CSVEESWGPYNEQFF. DNA of the CDR3: TGCAGCGTTGAAGAGTCGTGGGGGCCCTACAATGAGCAGTTCTTC.

This clonotype has just one count. The gene calls are TRBV30 and TRBJ1-1, with D possibly being TRBD1 (5 bases). V was cut by 2 bases and J by 1 base, with 11 bases left in between. The germline gives CDR1 GTSNPN, CDR2 SVGIG (reference sequence). The CDR3 consists of 14 residues. CDR3 sequence reads: CAWSPGRRNTEAFF. In nucleotides, the CDR3 is TGTGCCTGGAGTCCGGGACGTAGGAACACTGAAGCTTTCTTT.

This chain joins TRBV27 and TRBJ1-2, with D possibly being TRBD1 (6 bases). V lost 7 bases and J 4 bases, leaving 10 bases between the germline ends. From germline, CDR1 is MNHEY and CDR2 SMNVEV (reference sequence). There are 12 residues in the CDR3. CDR3 sequence: CASKDSFYGYTF. The CDR3 coding sequence is TGTGCCAGCAAGGACAGCTTCTATGGCTACACCTTC.

The V gene is TRBV7-9, the J gene TRBJ2-4; D might be TRBD2 (6 bases). V lost 2 bases, J lost 1 base, and 9 bases lay in between. The germline gives CDR1 SEHNR, CDR2 FQNEAQ (reference sequence). This CDR3 spans 15 amino acids. The chain's CDR3 is CASSLSGVAKNIQYF. The CDR3 DNA reads as TGTGCCAGCAGCTTATCGGGGGTGGCCAAAAACATTCAGTACTTC.

The genes are TRBV29-1 and TRBJ1-2; 8 bases are a match to TRBD1. This CDR3 is built from 13 residues. With V trimmed by 4 bases and J by 2 bases, 3 bases remained unmatched. Per the germline V gene, CDR1 is SQVTM and CDR2 is ANQGSEA. CDR3 sequence (DNA): TGCAGCGTTGGACAGGGGAGAAACTATGGCTACACCTTC. This sequence encodes CSVGQGRNYGYTF.

The rearrangement joins TRBV12-3 or TRBV12-4 to TRBJ1-5; the D is unclear. The CDR3 loop spans 14 amino acids. The ends were cut back, 3 bases at V and 0 bases at J, with 6 bases in the middle. CDR3 DNA sequence: TGTGCCAGCAGTTTTGGGCATAGCAATCAGCCCCAGCATTTT. This encodes CASSFGHSNQPQHF.

The chain carries TRBV20-1 and TRBJ1-2; TRBD1 matches at 11 bases. After removal of 7 bases from V and 6 bases from J, the junction contained 1 base not matched to a gene. This CDR3 region has 11 residues. CDR1 DFQATT and CDR2 SNEGSKA come from the germline V gene (reference sequence). The CDR3 loop is CSGTGGNGYTF. DNA of the CDR3: TGCAGTGGGACAGGGGGCAATGGCTACACCTTC.

The chain joins TRBV6-5 to TRBJ2-2; unclear D gene. This CDR3 is built from 13 residues. V was shortened by 6 bases and J by 8 bases, with 13 bases between the two germline ends. Germline V gives CDR1 MNHEY, CDR2 SVGAGI. Here the CDR3 DNA reads TGTGCCAGCAGAGCCGGAACATGGGGGGAGCTGTTTTTT. The encoded protein is CASRAGTWGELFF.

The genes are TRBV14 and TRBJ1-2; the D is unclear. CDR3 length: 14 residues. With 1 base removed from V and 2 bases from J, the gap between germline ends came to 8 bases. CDR1 and CDR2 (germline): SGHDN, FVKESK. CDR3 loop: CASSQARSNYGYTF. The CDR3 region has the DNA TGTGCCAGCAGCCAAGCGAGGTCCAACTATGGCTACACCTTC.

The chain joins TRBV6-6 to TRBJ2-5; 7 bases agree with TRBD1. J was trimmed by 2 bases and V by 5 bases; bases with no gene match: 5. In germline, CDR1 is MNHNY, CDR2 SVGAGI (reference sequence). This CDR3 is 14 amino acids long. CDR3 sequence: CASSARQGQETQYF. DNA for the CDR3: TGTGCCAGCAGTGCCCGACAGGGACAAGAGACCCAGTACTTC.

This clonotype is a singleton in its sample. The V and J genes are TRBV2 and TRBJ1-2; the D gene is possibly TRBD1 (5 bases). V was cut by 1 base and J by 3 bases, with 9 bases left in between. CDR3 length: 14 amino acids. Germline CDR1 SNHLY, CDR2 FYNNEI. CDR3 loop: CASSEGAGDYGYTF. CDR3 coding DNA: TGTGCCAGCAGTGAAGGGGCGGGGGACTATGGCTACACCTTC.

This rearrangement joins TRBV20-1 to TRBJ2-1, with TRBD1 matching over 10 bases. With 6 bases clipped from V and 8 bases from J, the junction kept 16 bases outside the gene matches. The CDR3 is 16 amino acids. CDR1 and CDR2 from the germline V gene are DFQATT and SNEGSKA (reference sequence). The CDR3 here is CSAEAISGQGSYEQFF. For the CDR3, the DNA is TGCAGTGCCGAGGCGATATCGGGACAGGGGTCGTATGAGCAGTTCTTC.